Presented here are 14 T cell receptor beta chains from one specimen sequenced in a study of blood T cell repertoires in COVID-19. Here immunoSEQ multiplex PCR was the method, and the copy in TCRdb shows in-frame clones only, minus some. The repertoire includes over 50,000 clones, around 83% of them detected once, and 12% sits in the top ten. The sequenced sample was peripheral blood. The origin of the receptors is a man between 65 and 85 years old with active COVID-19.

This chain connects TRBV5-8 to TRBJ1-1; no reliable D call. CDR1 and CDR2 from the germline V gene are SGHTS and YDEGEE. The germline V and J ends were trimmed by 0 bases and 0 bases, with 6 bases remaining between them. The CDR3 length is 14 residues. The CDR3 region is CASSLEGVNTEAFF. In nucleotides, the CDR3 is TGTGCCAGCAGCTTGGAAGGAGTGAACACTGAAGCTTTCTTT.

In DNA, the CDR3 is TGTGCCAGCAGCCAAGGAGCGGGGGGGCACACAGATACGCAGTATTTT. This gives the protein CASSQGAGGHTDTQYF. The V and J genes are TRBV3-1 (or the pseudogene TRBV3-2) and TRBJ2-3; 10 positions agree with TRBD2. The CDR3 contains 16 residues. Germline CDR1 reads LGHDT; CDR2 reads YNNKEL (reference sequence). The J segment lost 2 bases and the V segment lost 1 base, leaving 3 bases of the junction unmatched.

J is TRBJ1-1 and V is TRBV25-1; D unresolved. Trimming removed 3 bases at V and 3 bases at J, with 2 bases between. The CDR3 runs to 11 residues. Looked up from germline, CDR1 is MGHDK and CDR2 is SYGVNS. The CDR3 nucleotides read TGTGCCAGCAGTGACTACACTGAAGCTTTCTTT. Translation: CASSDYTEAFF.

The chain couples TRBV18 to TRBJ1-2; 9 nucleotides match TRBD1. Per germline, CDR1 KGHSH and CDR2 LQKENI. This CDR3 is 13 amino acids long. The trim removed 3 bases at V and 6 bases at J, leaving 2 bases unmatched. The CDR3 loop reads CASSPDRGNGYTF. DNA of the CDR3: TGTGCCAGCTCACCTGACAGGGGGAATGGCTACACCTTC.

The V and J genes are TRBV4-3 and TRBJ1-4; possible D gene TRBD1, 5 bases. V lost 0 bases to trimming and J lost 7 bases, with 6 bases between them. CDR3 length: 13 amino acids. CDR1 is LGHNA and CDR2 is YSLEER in the germline V gene. CDR3 loop: CASSQDRGEKLFF. The CDR3 nucleotides are TGCGCCAGCAGCCAAGATAGGGGTGAAAAACTGTTTTTT.

V and J are TRBV12-3 or TRBV12-4 and TRBJ2-7; possible D gene TRBD2, 7 bases. Trimming stripped 5 bases from V and 6 bases from J, with 11 bases between. The CDR3 contains 12 residues. The DNA for the CDR3 is TGTGCCAGCAGTCCAGGGGAGGGCGAGCAGTACTTC. Protein: CASSPGEGEQYF.

The rearrangement joins TRBV7-9 to TRBJ2-6; D gene ambiguous. The CDR3 loop spans 15 amino acids. V gave up 7 bases and J gave up 4 bases, with 14 bases separating them. CDR1 SEHNR and CDR2 FQNEAQ come from the germline V gene (reference sequence). Here the CDR3 reads CASIQHDSGANVLTF. CDR3 DNA sequence: TGTGCCAGCATCCAACATGACTCAGGGGCCAACGTCCTGACTTTC.

The CDR3 region is CASRAMTGLGEAFF. Written as DNA, the CDR3 is TGTGCCAGCAGGGCAATGACAGGGCTGGGTGAAGCTTTCTTT. V and J are TRBV6-4 and TRBJ1-1; 7 bases agree with TRBD1. The germline CDR1 and CDR2 sequences are MRHNA and SNTAGT. The CDR3 is 14 amino acids. With 6 bases clipped from V and 7 bases from J, the junction kept 11 bases outside the gene matches.

This chain connects TRBV15 to TRBJ2-7, with D perhaps TRBD2 (6 bases). V was shortened by 5 bases and J by 6 bases, with 26 bases between the two germline ends. Germline loops: CDR1 LNHNV, CDR2 YYDKDF (reference sequence). The CDR3 length is 17 residues. CDR3 sequence reads: CATSPPNQEGRHLEQYF. CDR3 in DNA: TGTGCCACCAGCCCCCCGAACCAGGAGGGGCGCCACCTCGAGCAGTACTTC.

This chain links TRBV7-6 with TRBJ1-3; TRBD1 matches at 7 bases. The CDR3 is 19 residues long. With 5 bases clipped from V and 0 bases from J, the junction kept 16 bases outside the gene matches. Germline V gene lookup returns CDR1 SGHVS and CDR2 FNYEAQ. CDR3 residues: CASSPSGPDRPVSGNTIYF. The CDR3 nucleotides read TGTGCCAGCAGCCCTTCAGGGCCGGACAGGCCCGTCTCTGGAAACACCATATATTTT.

V gene TRBV21-1 combines with J gene TRBJ2-7; TRBD2 is taken as the D call from the table, unchecked against the DNA. TRBV21-1 is deemed a pseudogene. The CDR3 has 13 amino acids. CDR3 protein: CASSKVLAWEQYF. DNA for the CDR3: TGTGCCAGCAGCAAAGTACTAGCGTGGGAGCAGTACTTC.

The genes are TRBV18 and TRBJ1-2; D perhaps matches TRBD1 (5 bases). From germline, CDR1 is KGHSH and CDR2 LQKENI. Trimming cost V 2 bases and J 4 bases, with 5 bases left between them. The CDR3 runs to 12 residues. The CDR3 coding sequence is TGTGCCAGCTCACCAGACAGCTATGGCTACACCTTC. This gives the protein CASSPDSYGYTF.

The chain combines TRBV6-6 with TRBJ2-5; tentative D call: TRBD2 (5 bases). In germline, CDR1 is MNHNY, CDR2 SVGAGI (reference sequence). V shed 7 bases and J shed 5 bases, with 14 bases lying between them. The CDR3 sequence is 13 residues long. CDR3 amino acids: CASIRGPWETQYF. CDR3 sequence (DNA): TGTGCCAGCATTAGAGGGCCTTGGGAGACCCAGTACTTC.

This sequence joins TRBV5-4 and TRBJ2-1; 13 bases map to TRBD2. The CDR3 is 15 residues long. The junction had 10 bases not matched to a gene; V was cut back by 4 bases and J by 12 bases. From germline, CDR1 is SGHNT and CDR2 YYREEE (reference sequence). The CDR3: CASSSTSGGAVGQFF. DNA for the CDR3: TGTGCCAGCAGCAGCACTAGCGGGGGGGCTGTTGGGCAGTTCTTC. The complete variable domain, with remaining parts taken from reference TRBV5-4 and TRBJ2-1, reads ETGVTQSPTHLIKTRGQQVTLRCSSQSGHNTVSWYQQALGQGPQFIFQYYREEENGRGNFPPRFSGLQFPNYSSELNVNALELDDSALYLCASSSTSGGAVGQFFGPGTRLTVL.